This T cell receptor (beta chain) was profiled in a study of spatial heterogeneity in lung cancer. Overall study results and limits: Expanded intratumoral alpha and beta TCR counts tracked tumor mutation counts.

Germline V gene sequence: CDR1 LGHDT, CDR2 YNNKEL (reference sequence). This CDR3 spans 14 amino acids. V shed 3 bases and J shed 5 bases, with 14 bases lying between them. Time point reported: sample taken at primary tumor resection. Donors were roughly 70 untreated early-stage non-small cell lung cancer patients. This clonotype was picked up a small number of times. The antigen is unknown. Because the library targeted alpha chains, this beta chain is an off-target read whose size means little. Each molecule of TCR cDNA was tagged with one unique molecular identifier. TCRdb re-called the 5' RACE reads through MiXCR, storing one row per CDR3 protein. The sample holds under 5,000 distinct CDR3 sequences, around a tenth seen once.

The sequence was obtained from a male donor with early-stage non-small cell lung cancer. The sample was lung tumor tissue, taken at surgery. This chain uses TRBV3-1 with TRBJ2-7; TRBD2 might be the D (6 bases). CDR3 sequence: CASSQETSGDEQYF. Written as DNA, the CDR3 is TGTGCCAGCAGCCAGGAGACTAGTGGCGACGAGCAGTACTTC.